The clone carrying this T cell receptor beta chain was seen many times. RNA transcripts provided the source from which TCR beta CDR3 regions were amplified. The HTBI set primed first-round TCR CDR3 RT-PCR. TCRdb reprocessed the multiplex PCR reads with MiXCR, giving one entry per CDR3 protein. The sample records approximately 610,000 distinct CDR3 sequences, 14% to 15% being singletons. This record belongs to a study of T cells in Graves' hyperthyroidism and ophthalmopathy. Trimming took off 10 bases at V and 1 base at J, with 17 bases between the two ends. The CDR3 covers 14 residues. Germline V gene data show CDR1 as SGHVS and CDR2 as FQNEAQ.

Sequenced: blood. The chain links TRBV7-8 to TRBJ2-7; D unclear. The clonotype comes from a woman in her thirties or forties with Graves' ophthalmopathy. The CDR3 here is CATTARAPSYEQYF. In nucleotides, the CDR3 is TGTGCCACCACTGCCCGGGCCCCGTCCTACGAGCAGTACTTC.